The rows below give T cell receptor beta chains drawn from one sample of a study of T-cell memory formation after mild COVID-19. TCRdb re-analysed the 5' RACE reads in MiXCR, keeping a single row per CDR3 protein. This table has about 130,000 distinct CDR3 sequences, about a sixth appearing once. Sequenced sample: PBMCs or a T cell subset sorted from them (not recorded which). The origin of the receptors is an adult woman who had mild COVID-19 (a few samples of this study predate the infection). Cell type and time point are not known. CDR3s include the opening cysteine and the closing phenylalanine or tryptophan. Fields, in order: V gene, J gene, CDR3 protein.

V gene: TRBV4-3
J gene: TRBJ2-1
CDR3 protein: CASSQDRGGEQFF

V gene: TRBV7-9
J gene: TRBJ2-2
CDR3 protein: CASRFTGGATGELFF

V gene: TRBV7-9
J gene: TRBJ2-5
CDR3 protein: CASSFGQGRETQYF

V gene: TRBV3-1
J gene: TRBJ1-3
CDR3 protein: CASSLQGPSGNTIYF

V gene: TRBV12-3/TRBV12-4
J gene: TRBJ2-3
CDR3 protein: CASSLFRAGTDTQYF

V gene: TRBV6-2/TRBV6-3
J gene: TRBJ2-5
CDR3 protein: CASSDHWETQYF

V gene: TRBV3-1
J gene: TRBJ2-5
CDR3 protein: CASSLLAGGETQYF

V gene: TRBV9
J gene: TRBJ1-1
CDR3 protein: CASTGITGGDTEAFF

V gene: TRBV7-9
J gene: TRBJ2-7
CDR3 protein: CASSLQDYEQYF

V gene: TRBV7-9
J gene: TRBJ1-2
CDR3 protein: CASSTLKQDLYGYTF

V gene: TRBV12-3/TRBV12-4
J gene: TRBJ2-5
CDR3 protein: CASSLASQETQYF

V gene: TRBV29-1
J gene: TRBJ2-3
CDR3 protein: CSVEDPSGSLSTDTQYF

V gene: TRBV5-1
J gene: TRBJ1-6
CDR3 protein: CASSPSGGTYNSPLHF

V gene: TRBV24-1
J gene: TRBJ2-1
CDR3 protein: CATSEYTSGRYNEQFF

V gene: TRBV11-2
J gene: TRBJ2-2
CDR3 protein: CASRPDYSDTGELFF

V gene: TRBV5-1
J gene: TRBJ2-1
CDR3 protein: CASSFSGTGEGEQFF

V gene: TRBV3-1
J gene: TRBJ2-7
CDR3 protein: CASRDAMDEQYF

V gene: TRBV5-1
J gene: TRBJ2-2
CDR3 protein: CASSQDSTGELFF

V gene: TRBV12-3/TRBV12-4
J gene: TRBJ1-5
CDR3 protein: CASSFRRTNQPQHF

V gene: TRBV29-1
J gene: TRBJ2-1
CDR3 protein: CSVDGLAGDNEQFF

V gene: TRBV7-6
J gene: TRBJ2-3
CDR3 protein: CASSSGQGITDTQYF

V gene: TRBV20-1
J gene: TRBJ1-2
CDR3 protein: CSAPGTGASGYTF

V gene: TRBV19
J gene: TRBJ1-5
CDR3 protein: CASSLTGTFAQPQHF

V gene: TRBV5-1
J gene: TRBJ1-2
CDR3 protein: CASSPEAGEDGFSYTF

V gene: TRBV2
J gene: TRBJ2-7
CDR3 protein: CASSEPDGGHTYEQYF

V gene: TRBV3-1
J gene: TRBJ2-3
CDR3 protein: CASSSAQRWADTQYF

V gene: TRBV7-9
J gene: TRBJ1-4
CDR3 protein: CASSLVWTENEKLFF

V gene: TRBV25-1
J gene: TRBJ2-7
CDR3 protein: CASSRDRVYEQYF

V gene: TRBV19
J gene: TRBJ1-4
CDR3 protein: CASRSGTWNEKLFF

V gene: TRBV24-1
J gene: TRBJ2-3
CDR3 protein: CATSEYSGGKTDTQYF

V gene: TRBV27
J gene: TRBJ2-7
CDR3 protein: CASSGGHEQYF

V gene: TRBV12-3/TRBV12-4
J gene: TRBJ2-1
CDR3 protein: CASSSYGSGEQFF

V gene: TRBV12-3/TRBV12-4
J gene: TRBJ2-3
CDR3 protein: CASRGGLSTDTQYF

V gene: TRBV9
J gene: TRBJ2-1
CDR3 protein: CASTVSPVPYNEQFF

V gene: TRBV11-3
J gene: TRBJ2-7
CDR3 protein: CASSLDRGSTYEQYF

V gene: TRBV9
J gene: TRBJ2-5
CDR3 protein: CASSVDRDPRRETQYF

V gene: TRBV27
J gene: TRBJ2-3
CDR3 protein: CASSPVKGPDTQYF

V gene: TRBV2
J gene: TRBJ2-2
CDR3 protein: CASAKDREPNTGELFF

V gene: TRBV11-3
J gene: TRBJ1-1
CDR3 protein: CASSLAGQGGSPAFF

V gene: TRBV5-1
J gene: TRBJ2-7
CDR3 protein: CASSYDGPSYEQYF